The 27 T cell receptor beta chains given below trace back to one sample, sequenced in a study of cytomegalovirus exposure and HLA in healthy donors. Primers: 60 Vbeta forward and 13 Jbeta reverse. Clones were sequenced by immunoSEQ multiplex PCR, and TCRdb holds only the in-frame ones, with some missing. The sample records 150,000 to 200,000 clones, about four fifths being singletons. Sequences were obtained from PBMCs. These receptors were taken from a young man in good health and CMV-seropositive.

The J gene is TRBJ2-6, the V gene TRBV27; the D gene is possibly TRBD2 (5 bases). Trimming pared 6 bases from V and 2 bases from J, leaving 11 bases between. The V gene's germline CDR1 is MNHEY and CDR2 SMNVEV (reference sequence). This CDR3 region has 15 residues. This chain's CDR3 is CASSLQRPGANVLTF. CDR3 nucleotide sequence: TGTGCCAGCAGCCTCCAGCGGCCTGGGGCCAACGTCCTGACTTTC. The full variable domain, rest sourced from reference TRBV27 and TRBJ2-6, is EAQVTQNPRYLITVTGKKLTVTCSQNMNHEYMSWYRQDPGLGLRQIYYSMNVEVTDKGDVPEGYKVSRKEKRNFPLILESPSPNQTSLYFCASSLQRPGANVLTFGAGSRLTVL.

V is TRBV11-2 and J is TRBJ2-7; the match to TRBD1 covers 8 bases. The CDR3 length is 14 residues. V lost 5 bases and J lost 3; bases outside the gene matches: 6. CDR1 and CDR2 (germline): SGHAT, FQNNGV. CDR3 nucleotide sequence: TGTGCCAGCAGCCCGGGACAGGAAGACTACGAGCAGTACTTC. Amino acids: CASSPGQEDYEQYF.

The chain links TRBV28 to TRBJ1-2; unclear D gene. V was trimmed by 5 bases and J by 4 bases, leaving 11 bases between them. The germline gives CDR1 MDHEN, CDR2 SYDVKM. The CDR3 totals 13 residues. This CDR3 is CASSASNFYGYTF. In DNA form, the CDR3 reads TGTGCCAGCAGTGCATCCAACTTCTATGGCTACACCTTC.

J is TRBJ2-1 and V is TRBV28, with D perhaps TRBD2 (6 bases). The CDR3 contains 15 residues. Trimming shortened V by 8 bases and J by 5 bases, and 19 bases separated the two germline ends. CDR1 MDHEN and CDR2 SYDVKM come from the germline V gene. The DNA of the CDR3 is TGTGCCAGCGATACGGCGGGGTTAGGCGACAATGAGCAGTTCTTC. Its protein product is CASDTAGLGDNEQFF.

CDR3 DNA: TGTGCCAGCAGTTCGGAGGGGATCCTTAGCAATCAGCCCCAGCATTTT. This gives the protein CASSSEGILSNQPQHF. The rearrangement links TRBV6-5 to TRBJ1-5; D is perhaps TRBD1 (5 bases). Germline CDR1 and CDR2: MNHEY and SVGAGI. V was cut by 4 bases and J by 0 bases, with 13 bases left in between. The CDR3 covers 16 residues.

CDR3 amino acids: CASSSQGRNYGYTF. In DNA form, the CDR3 reads TGTGCCAGCAGTTCACAGGGGCGCAACTATGGCTACACCTTC. The chain is built from TRBV27 and TRBJ1-2; 7 bases align to TRBD1. Germline V CDR1 and CDR2: MNHEY, SMNVEV (reference sequence). The CDR3 is 14 residues long. The junction had 4 bases not matched to a gene; V was cut back by 4 bases and J by 2 bases.

This sequence joins TRBV4-2 and TRBJ2-1; 10 nucleotides align to TRBD2. From germline, CDR1 is LGHNA and CDR2 YNFKEQ. The CDR3 contains 15 residues. Losses at the gene ends were 4 bases for V and 0 bases for J; bases not matched to a gene: 0. The CDR3 DNA is TGTGCCAGCAGCCCTAGCGGGAGCTCCTACAATGAGCAGTTCTTC. Its translation is CASSPSGSSYNEQFF.

The genes are TRBV11-2 and TRBJ1-3; tentative D call: TRBD1 (5 bases). V was clipped by 5 bases and J by 7 bases, with 21 bases between them. The CDR3 totals 16 residues. In germline, CDR1 is SGHAT, CDR2 FQNNGV. The CDR3 DNA reads as TGTGCCAGCAGCCCAGAGGGACTCTCGGCGGCCAACACCATATATTTT. It translates to CASSPEGLSAANTIYF.

The chain joins TRBV29-1 to TRBJ2-5, with no clear D. Germline assignment: CDR1 SQVTM and CDR2 ANQGSEA. V dropped 5 bases and J dropped 5 bases, with 12 bases sitting between them. The CDR3 has 12 amino acids. The CDR3 here is CSVRFSRETQYF. The DNA of the CDR3 is TGCAGCGTTCGGTTTTCCCGGGAGACCCAGTACTTC.

The CDR3: CASSWSGTGGLEQFF. CDR3 DNA: TGTGCCAGCAGTTGGAGCGGGACAGGGGGCCTTGAGCAGTTCTTC. The rearrangement joins TRBV6-5 to TRBJ2-1; 12 positions match TRBD1. This CDR3 spans 15 amino acids. Germline V gene lookup returns CDR1 MNHEY and CDR2 SVGAGI. The J segment lost 9 bases and the V segment lost 4 bases, leaving 7 bases of the junction unmatched.

The V and J genes are TRBV5-4 and TRBJ2-7; 7 bases match TRBD1. The germline V gene has CDR1 SGHNT and CDR2 YYREEE (reference sequence). The CDR3 contains 12 residues. J gave up 6 bases and V 4 bases, and 4 bases lay outside the gene matches. The CDR3 sequence is CASSRGTAEQYF. DNA for the CDR3: TGTGCCAGCAGCCGAGGGACAGCCGAGCAGTACTTC.

V usage is TRBV10-2 and J usage is TRBJ1-1; D is possibly TRBD1 (6 bases). V was shortened by 6 bases and J by 1 base, with 12 bases between the two germline ends. Germline assignment: CDR1 WSHSY and CDR2 SAAADI. CDR3 size: 14 residues. CDR3 sequence: CASSHTGWNTEAFF. Here the CDR3 DNA reads TGCGCCAGCAGCCATACAGGGTGGAACACTGAAGCTTTCTTT.

The rearrangement uses TRBV5-1 and TRBJ2-3; 11 bases line up with TRBD2. After removal of 4 bases from V and 0 bases from J, the junction contained 10 bases not matched to a gene. The germline CDR1 and CDR2 sequences are SGHRS and YFSETQ. This CDR3 has 18 amino acids. CDR3 bases: TGCGCCAGCAGCGAACTAGCGGGGGCTAAGGTTAGCACAGATACGCAGTATTTT. It is translated as CASSELAGAKVSTDTQYF.

The rearrangement joins TRBV29-1 to TRBJ1-2; possible D gene TRBD1, 5 bases. CDR1 is SQVTM and CDR2 is ANQGSEA in the germline V gene. There are 17 residues in the CDR3. Deletions cut 0 bases from V and 5 bases from J, with 22 bases between. CDR3 residues: CSVEDLRQSYGSYGYTF. The CDR3 region has the DNA TGCAGCGTTGAAGATTTACGACAGTCCTACGGGAGTTATGGCTACACCTTC.

V is TRBV7-2 and J is TRBJ2-3; 9 positions agree with TRBD2. The CDR3 contains 17 residues. CDR1 is SGHTA, CDR2 FQGNSA, per germline. V shed 4 bases, J shed 2 bases, and the junction held 10 bases outside the gene matches. The CDR3, as DNA: TGTGCCAGCAGCTCTCCTGCCCGACTAGCGGTCACAGATACGCAGTATTTT. This gives the protein CASSSPARLAVTDTQYF. Supplemented by reference TRBV7-2 and TRBJ2-3, the full variable domain reads GAGVSQSPSNKVTEKGKDVELRCDPISGHTALYWYRQSLGQGLEFLIYFQGNSAPDKSGLPSDRFSAERTGGSVSTLTIQRTQQEDSAVYLCASSSPARLAVTDTQYFGPGTRLTVL.

The rearrangement uses TRBV5-1 and TRBJ1-2; 11 bases match TRBD1. The CDR3 has 13 residues. The junction had 9 bases not matched to a gene; V was cut back by 4 bases and J by 13 bases. Germline V gene lookup returns CDR1 SGHRS and CDR2 YFSETQ. CDR3 bases: TGCGCCAGCAGCCCTACCGGACAGGGGGCGTTCACCTTC. As protein: CASSPTGQGAFTF.

The chain combines TRBV5-6 with TRBJ2-1; D gene uncertain. There are 12 residues in the CDR3. V was clipped by 4 bases and J by 7 bases, with 9 bases between them. In germline, CDR1 is SGHDT, CDR2 YYEEEE. The CDR3 DNA sequence: TGTGCCAGCAGCCGGGTTTTTAATGAGCAGTTCTTC. Translating it yields CASSRVFNEQFF.

The rearrangement links TRBV10-2 to TRBJ2-5; possible D gene TRBD1, 6 bases. CDR1 and CDR2 (germline): WSHSY, SAAADI. Deletions cut 2 bases from V and 5 bases from J, with 9 bases between. The CDR3 spans 13 residues. CDR3 protein: CASSETGIETQYF. The CDR3 DNA sequence: TGCGCCAGCAGTGAGACAGGGATCGAGACCCAGTACTTC.

The V and J genes are TRBV7-2 and TRBJ1-4, with 7 bases identical to TRBD1. Germline V gene data show CDR1 as SGHTA and CDR2 as FQGNSA. The V and J ends lost 5 bases and 8 bases, in that order; junction bases with no gene match: 11. This CDR3 has 15 residues. Here the CDR3 DNA reads TGTGCCAGCAGCGTAGGAGGGACAGAGTTCGAAAAACTGTTTTTT. Protein sequence: CASSVGGTEFEKLFF. Filled out from reference TRBV7-2 and TRBJ1-4, the complete variable domain reads GAGVSQSPSNKVTEKGKDVELRCDPISGHTALYWYRQSLGQGLEFLIYFQGNSAPDKSGLPSDRFSAERTGGSVSTLTIQRTQQEDSAVYLCASSVGGTEFEKLFFGSGTQLSVL.

This clone was detected only once. The rearrangement uses TRBV7-9 and TRBJ2-5; D might be TRBD2 (7 bases). The CDR3 contains 14 residues. Germline CDR1 is SEHNR and CDR2 is FQNEAQ (reference sequence). Trimming cost V 5 bases and J 2 bases, with 12 bases left between them. The CDR3 spells CASSHREGQETQYF. CDR3 bases: TGTGCCAGCAGCCACAGGGAGGGGCAAGAGACCCAGTACTTC.

The rearrangement uses TRBV7-9 and TRBJ2-1, with TRBD2 matching 11 bases. The germline V gene has CDR1 SEHNR and CDR2 FQNEAQ (reference sequence). Trimming removed 5 bases from V and 6 bases from J; junction bases left unmatched: 15. The CDR3 extends over 18 amino acids. This CDR3 reads CASSPQRLAGLVFNEQFF. The DNA of the CDR3 is TGTGCCAGCAGCCCACAACGACTAGCGGGATTGGTTTTCAATGAGCAGTTCTTC.

This rearrangement joins TRBV7-9 to TRBJ1-4, with a possible D match to TRBD1 (6 bases). This CDR3 contains 13 residues. Trimming removed 8 bases from V and 6 bases from J, with 13 bases in between. Germline CDR1 reads SEHNR; CDR2 reads FQNEAQ (reference sequence). The DNA for the CDR3 is TGTGCCAGCGGCAACAGGGTCCATGAAAAACTGTTTTTT. This gives the protein CASGNRVHEKLFF.

The chain carries TRBV4-1 and TRBJ2-7; 8 bases are a match to TRBD2. J was trimmed by 1 base and V by 3 bases; bases with no gene match: 14. The V gene's germline CDR1 is MGHRA and CDR2 YSYEKL. The CDR3 length is 18 residues. The CDR3 loop reads CASSQETSAYQVSYEQYF. CDR3 in DNA: TGCGCCAGCAGCCAGGAGACTAGCGCGTACCAAGTTTCCTACGAGCAGTACTTC.

This chain links TRBV7-9 with TRBJ2-7, with TRBD1 identical over 9 bases. The ends lost 5 bases at V and 3 bases at J; junction bases unmatched: 8. This CDR3 has 15 amino acids. The germline gives CDR1 SEHNR, CDR2 FQNEAQ (reference sequence). The CDR3 DNA sequence: TGTGCCAGCAGCCATGGGGACAGGGCTGGCTACGAGCAGTACTTC. This codes for CASSHGDRAGYEQYF.

The genes are TRBV2 and TRBJ1-2, with TRBD1 matching 9 bases. The CDR3 loop spans 13 amino acids. V lost 8 bases and J lost 5; bases outside the gene matches: 6. CDR1 and CDR2 (germline): SNHLY, FYNNEI. CDR3 protein: CASRWDRVYGYTF. CDR3 in DNA: TGTGCCAGCCGTTGGGACAGGGTATATGGCTACACCTTC.

The chain has TRBV4-1 and TRBJ2-4, with D possibly matching TRBD1 (6 bases). Germline loops: CDR1 MGHRA, CDR2 YSYEKL. This CDR3 is 16 amino acids long. Deletions cut 1 base from V and 1 base from J, with 11 bases between. Written as DNA, the CDR3 is TGCGCCAGCAGCCAAGTCTTGGGGGCCGCCAAAAACATTCAGTACTTC. Encoded protein: CASSQVLGAAKNIQYF.

The chain recombines TRBV28 with TRBJ1-1; D perhaps matches TRBD1 (6 bases). The CDR3 has 13 residues. V shed 5 bases and J shed 0 bases, with 7 bases lying between them. Germline V CDR1 and CDR2: MDHEN, SYDVKM. DNA for the CDR3: TGTGCCAGCAGTGGGGGCATGAACACTGAAGCTTTCTTT. This sequence encodes CASSGGMNTEAFF.